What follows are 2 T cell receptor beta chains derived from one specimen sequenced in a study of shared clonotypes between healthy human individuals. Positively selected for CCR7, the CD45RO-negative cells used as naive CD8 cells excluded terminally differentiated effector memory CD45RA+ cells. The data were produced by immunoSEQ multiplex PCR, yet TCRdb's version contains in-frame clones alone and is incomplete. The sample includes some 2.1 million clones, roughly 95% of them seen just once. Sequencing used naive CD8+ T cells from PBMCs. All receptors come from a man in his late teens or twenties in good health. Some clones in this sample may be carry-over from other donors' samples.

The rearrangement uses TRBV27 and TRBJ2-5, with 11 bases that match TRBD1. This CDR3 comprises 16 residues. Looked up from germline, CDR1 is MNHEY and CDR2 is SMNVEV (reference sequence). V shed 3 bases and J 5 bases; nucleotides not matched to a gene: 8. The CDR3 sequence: CASSFLPRDRGETQYF. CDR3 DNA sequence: TGTGCCAGCAGTTTTCTGCCCCGGGACAGGGGGGAGACCCAGTACTTC.

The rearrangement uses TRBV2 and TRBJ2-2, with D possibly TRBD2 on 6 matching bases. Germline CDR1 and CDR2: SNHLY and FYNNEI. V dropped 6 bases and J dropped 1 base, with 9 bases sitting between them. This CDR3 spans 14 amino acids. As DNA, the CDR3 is TGTGCCAGCAGCCGTAGCGGGAACACCGGGGAGCTGTTTTTT. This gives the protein CASSRSGNTGELFF.